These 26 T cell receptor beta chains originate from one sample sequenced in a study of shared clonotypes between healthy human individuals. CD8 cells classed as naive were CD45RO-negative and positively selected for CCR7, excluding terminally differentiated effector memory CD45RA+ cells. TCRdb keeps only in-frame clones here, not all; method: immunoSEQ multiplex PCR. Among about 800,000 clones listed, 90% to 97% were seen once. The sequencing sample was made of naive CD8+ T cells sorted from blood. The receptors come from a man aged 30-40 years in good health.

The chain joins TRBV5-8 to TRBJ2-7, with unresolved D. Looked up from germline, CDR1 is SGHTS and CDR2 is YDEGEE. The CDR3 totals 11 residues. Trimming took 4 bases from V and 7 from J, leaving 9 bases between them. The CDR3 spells CASSPVREQYF. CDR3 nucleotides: TGTGCCAGCAGCCCGGTGCGGGAGCAGTACTTC.

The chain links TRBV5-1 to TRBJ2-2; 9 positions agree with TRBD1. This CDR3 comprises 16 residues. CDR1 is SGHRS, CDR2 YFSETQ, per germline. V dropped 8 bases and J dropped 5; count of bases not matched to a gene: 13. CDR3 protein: CASNERTGAETGELFF. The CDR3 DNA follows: TGCGCCAGTAACGAAAGGACAGGGGCGGAAACCGGGGAGCTGTTTTTT.

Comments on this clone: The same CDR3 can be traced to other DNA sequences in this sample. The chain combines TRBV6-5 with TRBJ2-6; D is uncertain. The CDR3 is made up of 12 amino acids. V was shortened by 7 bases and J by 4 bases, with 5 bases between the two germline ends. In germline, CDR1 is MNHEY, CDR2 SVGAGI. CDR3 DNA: TGTGCCAGCATTTCAGGGGCCAACGTCCTGACTTTC. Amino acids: CASISGANVLTF.

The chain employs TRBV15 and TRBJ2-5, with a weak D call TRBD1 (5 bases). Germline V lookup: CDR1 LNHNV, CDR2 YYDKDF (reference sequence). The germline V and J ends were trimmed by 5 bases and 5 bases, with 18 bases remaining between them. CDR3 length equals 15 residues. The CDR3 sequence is CATSGRGHSRETQYF. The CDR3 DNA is TGTGCCACCAGCGGCCGAGGACACTCCCGGGAGACCCAGTACTTC.

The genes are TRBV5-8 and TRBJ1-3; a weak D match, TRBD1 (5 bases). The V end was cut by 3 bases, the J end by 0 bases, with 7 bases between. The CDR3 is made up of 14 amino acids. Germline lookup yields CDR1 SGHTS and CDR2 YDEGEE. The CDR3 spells CASSSRVSGNTIYF. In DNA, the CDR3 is TGTGCCAGCAGCTCCAGGGTCTCTGGAAACACCATATATTTT.

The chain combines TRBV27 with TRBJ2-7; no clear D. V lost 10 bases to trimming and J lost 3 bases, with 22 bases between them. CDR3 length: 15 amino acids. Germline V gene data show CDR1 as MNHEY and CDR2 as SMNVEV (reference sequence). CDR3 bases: TGTGCCACCTCCTCATTTCTAGTGGGCCGCTACGAGCAGTACTTC. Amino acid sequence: CATSSFLVGRYEQYF.

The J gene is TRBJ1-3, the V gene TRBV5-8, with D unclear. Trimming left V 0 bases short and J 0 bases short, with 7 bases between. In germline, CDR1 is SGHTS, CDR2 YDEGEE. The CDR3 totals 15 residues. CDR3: CASSLALSSGNTIYF. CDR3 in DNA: TGTGCCAGCAGCTTGGCTTTATCCTCTGGAAACACCATATATTTT.

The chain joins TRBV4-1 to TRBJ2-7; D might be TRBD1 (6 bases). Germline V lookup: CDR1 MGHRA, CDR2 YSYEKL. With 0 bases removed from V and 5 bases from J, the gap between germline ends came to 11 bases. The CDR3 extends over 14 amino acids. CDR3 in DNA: TGCGCCAGCAGCCAAGATTTTGCAGGGGACGAGCAGTACTTC. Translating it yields CASSQDFAGDEQYF.

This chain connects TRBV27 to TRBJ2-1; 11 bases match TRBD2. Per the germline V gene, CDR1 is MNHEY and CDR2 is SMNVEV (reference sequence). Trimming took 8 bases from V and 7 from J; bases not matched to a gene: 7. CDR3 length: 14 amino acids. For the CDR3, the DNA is TGTGCCAGCTGGGCCGGGACTAGCGGAAATGAGCAGTTCTTC. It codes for CASWAGTSGNEQFF.

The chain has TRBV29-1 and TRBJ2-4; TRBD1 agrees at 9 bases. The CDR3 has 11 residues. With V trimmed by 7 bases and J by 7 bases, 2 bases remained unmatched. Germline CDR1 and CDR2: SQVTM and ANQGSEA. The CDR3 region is CSADRGNIQYF. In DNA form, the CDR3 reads TGCAGCGCCGACAGGGGGAACATTCAGTACTTC.

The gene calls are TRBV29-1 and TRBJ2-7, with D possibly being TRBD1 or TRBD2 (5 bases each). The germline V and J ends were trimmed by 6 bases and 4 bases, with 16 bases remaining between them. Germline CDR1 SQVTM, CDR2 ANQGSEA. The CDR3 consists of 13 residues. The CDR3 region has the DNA TGCAGCGTGCGAACGACCGGGGCTTACGAGCAGTACTTC. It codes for CSVRTTGAYEQYF.

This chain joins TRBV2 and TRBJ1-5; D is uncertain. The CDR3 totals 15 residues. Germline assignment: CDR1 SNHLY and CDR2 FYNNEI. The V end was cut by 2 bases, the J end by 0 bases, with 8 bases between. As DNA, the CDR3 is TGTGCCAGCAGTGAAAGGGATGTTAGCAATCAGCCCCAGCATTTT. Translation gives CASSERDVSNQPQHF.

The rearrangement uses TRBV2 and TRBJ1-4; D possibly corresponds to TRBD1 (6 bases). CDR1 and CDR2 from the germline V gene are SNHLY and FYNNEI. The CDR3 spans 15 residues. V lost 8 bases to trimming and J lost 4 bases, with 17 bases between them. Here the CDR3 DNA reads TGTGCCAGCCTAGCTAGCCTAGGGGGTAATGAAAAACTGTTTTTT. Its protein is CASLASLGGNEKLFF. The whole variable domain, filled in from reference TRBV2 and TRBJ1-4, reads EPEVTQTPSHQVTQMGQEVILRCVPISNHLYFYWYRQILGQKVEFLVSFYNNEISEKSEIFDDQFSVERPDGSNFTLKIRSTKLEDSAMYFCASLASLGGNEKLFFGSGTQLSVL.

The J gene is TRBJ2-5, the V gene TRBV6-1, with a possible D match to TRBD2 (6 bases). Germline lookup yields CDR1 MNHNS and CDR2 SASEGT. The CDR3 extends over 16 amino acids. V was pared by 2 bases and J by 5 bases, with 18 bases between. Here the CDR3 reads CASSEIQTSGWETQYF. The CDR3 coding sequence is TGTGCCAGCAGTGAAATCCAGACTAGTGGATGGGAGACCCAGTACTTC.

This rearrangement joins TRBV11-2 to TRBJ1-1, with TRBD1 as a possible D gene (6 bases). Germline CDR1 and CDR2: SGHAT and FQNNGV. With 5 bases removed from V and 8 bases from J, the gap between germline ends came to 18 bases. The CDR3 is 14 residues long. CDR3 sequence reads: CASSPTTGPAEAFF. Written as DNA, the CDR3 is TGTGCCAGCAGCCCAACAACAGGGCCGGCAGAAGCTTTCTTT.

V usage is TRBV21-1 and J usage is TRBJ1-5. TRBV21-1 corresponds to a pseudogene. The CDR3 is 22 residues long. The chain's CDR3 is CASSKVIKAAAGEHYSNQPQHF. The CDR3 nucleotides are TGTGCCAGCAGCAAAGTAATAAAGGCGGCGGCAGGCGAACACTATAGCAATCAGCCCCAGCATTTT.

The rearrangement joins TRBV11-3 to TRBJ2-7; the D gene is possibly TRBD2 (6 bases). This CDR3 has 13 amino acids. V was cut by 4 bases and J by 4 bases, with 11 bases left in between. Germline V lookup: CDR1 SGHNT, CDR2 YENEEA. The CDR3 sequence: CASSWGVSYEQYF. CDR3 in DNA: TGTGCCAGCAGCTGGGGGGTTTCATACGAGCAGTACTTC.

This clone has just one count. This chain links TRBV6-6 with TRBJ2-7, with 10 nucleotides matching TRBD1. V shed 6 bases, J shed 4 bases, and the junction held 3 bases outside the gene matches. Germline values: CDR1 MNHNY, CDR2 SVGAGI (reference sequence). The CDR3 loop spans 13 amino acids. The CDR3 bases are TGTGCCAGCAGGACAGGGGGCGCTTACGAGCAGTACTTC. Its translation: CASRTGGAYEQYF.

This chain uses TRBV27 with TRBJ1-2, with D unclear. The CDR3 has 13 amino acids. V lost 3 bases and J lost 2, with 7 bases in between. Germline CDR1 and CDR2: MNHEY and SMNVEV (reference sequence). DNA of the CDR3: TGTGCCAGCAGTTTGAGCCCCAACTATGGCTACACCTTC. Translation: CASSLSPNYGYTF.

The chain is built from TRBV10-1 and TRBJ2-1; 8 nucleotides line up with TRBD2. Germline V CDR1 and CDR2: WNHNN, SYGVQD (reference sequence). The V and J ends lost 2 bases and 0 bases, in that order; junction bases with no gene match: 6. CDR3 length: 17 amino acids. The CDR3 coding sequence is TGCGCCAGCAGTGAGGCAAGCGGGAGAGCCTCCTACAATGAGCAGTTCTTC. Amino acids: CASSEASGRASYNEQFF.

The CDR3: CASIGRYNEQFF. For the CDR3, the DNA is TGTGCCAGCATCGGCCGGTACAATGAGCAGTTCTTC. The J gene is TRBJ2-1, the V gene TRBV2; D unclear. The CDR3 is 12 residues long. Germline V gene sequence: CDR1 SNHLY, CDR2 FYNNEI. V was shortened by 7 bases and J by 4 bases, with 8 bases between the two germline ends.

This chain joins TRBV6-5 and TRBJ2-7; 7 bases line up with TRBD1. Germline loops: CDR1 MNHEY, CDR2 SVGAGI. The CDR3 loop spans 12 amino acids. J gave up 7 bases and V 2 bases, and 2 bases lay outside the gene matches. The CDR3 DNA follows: TGTGCCAGCAGTTACACAGGGGAGGAGCAGTACTTC. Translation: CASSYTGEEQYF.

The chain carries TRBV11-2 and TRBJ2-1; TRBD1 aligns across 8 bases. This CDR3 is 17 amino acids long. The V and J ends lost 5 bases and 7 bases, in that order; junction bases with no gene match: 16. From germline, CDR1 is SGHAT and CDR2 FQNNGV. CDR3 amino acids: CASSEAGRTGILNEQFF. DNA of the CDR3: TGTGCCAGCAGCGAAGCCGGCCGGACAGGGATTTTGAATGAGCAGTTCTTC.

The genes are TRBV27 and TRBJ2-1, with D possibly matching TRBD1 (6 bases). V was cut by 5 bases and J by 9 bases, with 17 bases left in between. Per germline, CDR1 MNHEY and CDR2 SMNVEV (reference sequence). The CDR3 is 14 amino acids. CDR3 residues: CASSNGQTIGEQFF. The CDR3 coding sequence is TGTGCCAGCAGTAACGGACAGACAATTGGTGAGCAGTTCTTC.

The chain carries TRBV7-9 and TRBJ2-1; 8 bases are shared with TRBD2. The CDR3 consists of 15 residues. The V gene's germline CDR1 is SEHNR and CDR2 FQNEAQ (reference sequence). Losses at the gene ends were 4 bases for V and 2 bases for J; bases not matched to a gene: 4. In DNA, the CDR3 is TGTGCCAGCAGCTACAGCGGGGGACCCTACAATGAGCAGTTCTTC. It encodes CASSYSGGPYNEQFF.

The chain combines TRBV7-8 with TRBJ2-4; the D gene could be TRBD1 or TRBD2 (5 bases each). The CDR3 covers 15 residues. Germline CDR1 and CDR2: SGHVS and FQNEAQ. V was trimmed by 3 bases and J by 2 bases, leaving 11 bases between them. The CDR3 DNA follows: TGTGCCAGCAGCTTCGGGGCTCGAACCAAAAACATTCAGTACTTC. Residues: CASSFGARTKNIQYF.